The rows below give T cell receptor beta chains drawn from one sample of a study of blood T cells in healthy people across ages. Via MiXCR, TCRdb re-called the 5' RACE reads, giving one row per CDR3 protein. The data hold about 1,400,000 distinct CDR3 sequences, with approximately 38% observed a single time. Sequenced material: blood. Source of these receptors: a woman aged 18-30 years in good health. Both conserved end residues are part of each CDR3. D genes are given only for firm matches. Clone size is shown for a subset of rows, as once, few, many or a class of expanded clone.

abundance,j_gene,v_gene,len,d_gene,CDR3nt,CDR3aa
NA,TRBJ1-1,TRBV2,15,TRBD1,TGTGCCAGCAGTGAATGGGTAGAGGGGGCTGCTGAAGCTTTCTTT,CASSEWVEGAAEAFF
NA,TRBJ2-7,TRBV20-1,13,NA,TGCAGTGCTACTAGGACTCCCAACAATGAGCAGTACTTC,CSATRTPNNEQYF
NA,TRBJ2-1,TRBV20-1,19,TRBD2,TGCAGTGCTAGAGTGTCCGGGCGGGGGACCGGACACTCCTACAATGAGCAGTTCTTC,CSARVSGRGTGHSYNEQFF
few,TRBJ2-4,TRBV6-1,16,NA,TGTGCCAGCAGTGGACCGGGACCGCGAGCCAAAAACATTCAGTACTTC,CASSGPGPRAKNIQYF
NA,TRBJ1-1,TRBV7-2,14,NA,TGTGCCAGCAGCCCGCAGGCGGGGACCACTGAAGCTTTCTTT,CASSPQAGTTEAFF
many,TRBJ2-7,TRBV2,12,NA,TGTGCCAGCAGACCTGACAGGTACGAGCAGTACTTC,CASRPDRYEQYF
NA,TRBJ2-2,TRBV6-2/TRBV6-3,14,NA,TGTGCCAGTGTCCGATCCATTAACACCGGGGAGCTGTTTTTT,CASVRSINTGELFF
NA,TRBJ1-5,TRBV27,15,TRBD1,TGTGCCAGCAGCGCAAGAACAGGGGTGAATCAGCCCCAGCATTTT,CASSARTGVNQPQHF
NA,TRBJ2-4,TRBV5-4,16,NA,TGTGCCAGCACCGAAGGGGGAGAGAACACCAAAAACATTCAGTACTTC,CASTEGGENTKNIQYF
NA,TRBJ2-7,TRBV10-3,14,NA,TGTGCCATCAGCCAGACAGGCTTAAGGTACGAGCGGTACTTC,CAISQTGLRYERYF
NA,TRBJ2-7,TRBV6-1,16,TRBD1,TGTGCCAGCAGGACGACAGGGGCCCTAAACTCCTACGAGCAGTACTTC,CASRTTGALNSYEQYF
few,TRBJ2-7,TRBV10-3,16,TRBD2,TGTGCCATCAGTGAGTCGAGCCAAGGCGGGGGCTACGAGCAGTACTTC,CAISESSQGGGYEQYF
few,TRBJ1-1,TRBV5-5,15,NA,TGTGCCAGCAGCTTAGACTCTACAGGGATGACTGAAGCTTTCTTT,CASSLDSTGMTEAFF
NA,TRBJ2-4,TRBV3-1,13,NA,TGTGCCAGCAGCCATTTTTCAGGGGATGAGCAGTACTTC,CASSHFSGDEQYF
few,TRBJ1-2,TRBV5-5,15,TRBD1,TGTGCCAGCAGCTTGGATGGACAGGGGGCGATTGGCTACACCTTC,CASSLDGQGAIGYTF
NA,TRBJ1-5,TRBV25-1,13,NA,TGTGCCAGCAGTAACACAGGGAATCAGCCCCAGCATTTT,CASSNTGNQPQHF
few,TRBJ2-1,TRBV12-3/TRBV12-4,15,TRBD1,TGTGCCAGCAGTTTAAGGGACAGGGTTTACAATGAGCAGTTCTTC,CASSLRDRVYNEQFF
few,TRBJ1-2,TRBV28,14,NA,TGTGCCAGCAGTTTAAGTGTCGGGACGTATGGCTACACCTTC,CASSLSVGTYGYTF
NA,TRBJ2-7,TRBV4-1,17,TRBD2,TGCGCCAACAGCCGACAAGGGCAGCGGGGGGTCTACTACGAGCAGTACTTC,CANSRQGQRGVYYEQYF
NA,TRBJ2-3,TRBV5-1,18,TRBD2,TGCGCCAGCAGCCTAACAGGAGGACTAGCGGCTAGCACAGATACGCAGTATTTT,CASSLTGGLAASTDTQYF
few,TRBJ2-7,TRBV25-1,14,TRBD2,TGTGCCAGCAGTACTAGCGGGAAATCCTACGAGCAGTACTTC,CASSTSGKSYEQYF
NA,TRBJ2-7,TRBV20-1,14,TRBD2,TGCGGTGCTAGAGATGGACTAGAAAGCTACGAGCAGTACTTC,CGARDGLESYEQYF
NA,TRBJ2-6,TRBV7-9,17,NA,TGTGCCAGCAGGTATGGGGGTCTCCTCGCTGGGGCCAACGTCCTGACTTTC,CASRYGGLLAGANVLTF
NA,TRBJ2-3,TRBV4-1,17,TRBD2,TGCGCCAGCAGCCAAGAGATAGCGGGAGGGCAGGGAGATACGCAGTATTTT,CASSQEIAGGQGDTQYF
NA,TRBJ2-1,TRBV30,15,TRBD2,TGTGCCTGGAGTGTGAACGGTGCGGGGGGGAATGAGCAGTTCTTC,CAWSVNGAGGNEQFF
few,TRBJ2-1,TRBV28,14,TRBD2,TGTGCCAGCAGCGGGACTAAAGACTACAATGAGCAGTTCTTC,CASSGTKDYNEQFF
NA,TRBJ1-2,TRBV2,14,NA,TGTGCCAGCAGTTCAAACACAGGCACCTATGGCTACACCTTC,CASSSNTGTYGYTF
once,TRBJ2-5,TRBV12-3/TRBV12-4,12,NA,TGTGCCAGCAGTTTGGAGGGCCGGTGGCAGTACTTC,CASSLEGRWQYF
NA,TRBJ1-1,TRBV19,14,NA,TGTGCCAGTAGTATTGTATCGGTGGGGACTGAAGCTTTCTTT,CASSIVSVGTEAFF
NA,TRBJ2-7,TRBV29-1,13,TRBD1,TGCAGCGTTCGCCAGGGACAGCACTACGAGCAGTACTTC,CSVRQGQHYEQYF
NA,TRBJ2-3,TRBV20-1,14,NA,TGCAGTGCCCGGGACGCAGGTAGCACAGATACGCAGTATTTT,CSARDAGSTDTQYF
NA,TRBJ1-1,TRBV11-2,14,NA,TGTGCCAGCAGCTTCCCCAGCGGGCGCACTGAAGCTTTCTTT,CASSFPSGRTEAFF
NA,TRBJ2-1,TRBV20-1,16,NA,TGCAGTGCTAGGACCGGGGGGCCCTCCTCCTACAATGAGCAGTTCTTC,CSARTGGPSSYNEQFF
NA,TRBJ2-3,TRBV9,15,NA,TGTGCCAGCAGCGTAGATCGTAGCGTTAGAGATACGCAGTATTTT,CASSVDRSVRDTQYF
NA,TRBJ1-1,TRBV6-6,16,NA,TGTGCCAGCAGTCCCCGGGGGGGGCTGGGGAACACTGAAGCTTTCTTT,CASSPRGGLGNTEAFF
few,TRBJ2-7,TRBV11-2,15,TRBD2,TGTGCCAGCAGCTCCAAACTAGCGGGATTCTACGAGCAGTACTTC,CASSSKLAGFYEQYF
NA,TRBJ2-2,TRBV12-3/TRBV12-4,15,TRBD1,TGTGCCAGCAGGCTACAGGGGGTCGACACCGGGGAGCTGTTTTTT,CASRLQGVDTGELFF
few,TRBJ2-1,TRBV6-1,17,TRBD2,TGTGCCAGCAGACCCCGAGGCGGGACTAGCGCCTACAATGAGCAGTTCTTC,CASRPRGGTSAYNEQFF
NA,TRBJ1-4,TRBV4-2,17,NA,TGTGCCAGCAGCCAAGATCTGATAAGGGCCCCCCGAGTGGAACTGTTTTTT,CASSQDLIRAPRVELFF
NA,TRBJ2-3,TRBV3-1,15,TRBD1,TGTGCCAGCAGCCAAACAGGGGGTAGCACAGATACGCAGTATTTT,CASSQTGGSTDTQYF
NA,TRBJ1-1,TRBV29-1,13,NA,TGCAGCGTTGACGGCCATTATAGGACTGAAGCTTTCTTT,CSVDGHYRTEAFF
NA,TRBJ2-3,TRBV20-1,15,NA,TGCAGTGCTAGAGGACCGCAGGGGAACACAGATACGCAGTATTTT,CSARGPQGNTDTQYF
NA,TRBJ1-1,TRBV10-3,15,TRBD1,TGTGCCATCAGGATGAACACAGGGGGTTCAACTGAAGCTTTCTTT,CAIRMNTGGSTEAFF
NA,TRBJ2-7,TRBV30,14,NA,TGTGCCTGGAGTGGGACCCTAGATCCCTGCGAGCAGTACTTC,CAWSGTLDPCEQYF
NA,TRBJ2-1,TRBV20-1,13,NA,TGCAGTCCTTCCGCACAGGGCTACAATGAGCAGTTCTTC,CSPSAQGYNEQFF
NA,TRBJ1-3,TRBV6-1,15,TRBD1,TGTGCCAGCAGATTCAGGGGGGGGGCTGGAAACACCATATATTTT,CASRFRGGAGNTIYF
NA,TRBJ2-3,TRBV7-2,15,NA,TGTGCCAGCAGCTTAGCGGTAGGGTCGACAGATACGCAGTATTTT,CASSLAVGSTDTQYF
NA,TRBJ2-7,TRBV5-1,13,NA,TGCGCCAGCAGCCTGTGGACAACCTACGAGCAGTACTTC,CASSLWTTYEQYF
NA,TRBJ1-5,TRBV19,15,TRBD1,TGTGCCAGTAAACAGACGGACAGGGGACTCCAGCCCCAGCATTTT,CASKQTDRGLQPQHF
NA,TRBJ1-2,TRBV12-3/TRBV12-4,16,NA,TGTGCCAGCAGTAATTCGGACCAGGGGTTGGGGCATGGCTGCACCTTC,CASSNSDQGLGHGCTF
NA,TRBJ2-7,TRBV6-5,18,TRBD1,TGTGCCAGCAGTTACCCAACCACCGGGACAGGGGGCTCCTACGAGCAGTACTTC,CASSYPTTGTGGSYEQYF